These 21 T cell receptor beta chains were sequenced from one sample in a study of molecular identifiers for immune sequencing clone quantification. Each CDR3 protein gets one entry after TCRdb re-called the PCR reads with MiXCR. The sample has 80,000 to 95,000 distinct CDR3 sequences; roughly 19% are singletons. Sequencing was done on a sample of naive CD8+ T cells from blood, with Jurkat cell RNA spiked in. Documented subset: FACS-sorted CD8+CD4-CCR7+CD45RA+ naive T cells. The receptors shown here come from a human donor in good health. Some libraries in this study had Jurkat cell RNA spiked in.

This clonotype has at least ten counts. The chain couples TRBV7-2 to TRBJ2-3; D is undetermined. Per germline, CDR1 SGHTA and CDR2 FQGNSA. The CDR3 consists of 13 residues. V was pared by 4 bases and J by 2 bases, with 7 bases between. The CDR3 DNA reads as TGTGCCAGCAGCTCGGTGCTCACAGATACGCAGTATTTT. Encoded protein: CASSSVLTDTQYF. Complete variable domain (other parts from reference TRBV7-2 and TRBJ2-3): GAGVSQSPSNKVTEKGKDVELRCDPISGHTALYWYRQSLGQGLEFLIYFQGNSAPDKSGLPSDRFSAERTGGSVSTLTIQRTQQEDSAVYLCASSSVLTDTQYFGPGTRLTVL.

This clonotype occurred many times. V is TRBV7-6 and J is TRBJ2-2; D ambiguous. Germline V CDR1 and CDR2: SGHVS, FNYEAQ. This CDR3 has 12 residues. V dropped 7 bases and J dropped 5 bases, with 8 bases sitting between them. This CDR3 reads CASNPLTGELFF. CDR3 nucleotides: TGTGCCAGCAACCCTTTAACCGGGGAGCTGTTTTTT.

In this sample, this clonotype turned up many times. The gene calls are TRBV24-1 and TRBJ1-1; the D is unclear. Germline CDR1 is KGHDR and CDR2 is SFDVKD. Trimming took 4 bases from V and 1 from J, leaving 6 bases between them. This CDR3 is 13 amino acids long. DNA for the CDR3: TGTGCCACCAGTGACACGGGGAACACTGAAGCTTTCTTT. This codes for CATSDTGNTEAFF.

This clonotype was counted ten times or more. The chain is built from TRBV19 and TRBJ2-7; 10 bases agree with TRBD1. CDR3 size: 15 residues. Germline values: CDR1 LNHDA, CDR2 SQIVND (reference sequence). With 4 bases clipped from V and 3 bases from J, the junction kept 6 bases outside the gene matches. The DNA for the CDR3 is TGTGCCAGTAGTACGGGACAGGGGCTCGACTACGAGCAGTACTTC. Its protein product is CASSTGQGLDYEQYF.

This clonotype was detected many times. The chain recombines TRBV12-3 or TRBV12-4 with TRBJ2-3; 10 nucleotides agree with TRBD2. V trimming: 6 bases; J trimming: 5 bases; junction bases outside the gene matches: 5. This CDR3 region has 14 residues. DNA for the CDR3: TGTGCCAGCAGCCCTAGCGGGGGCCGAGATACGCAGTATTTT. It yields the protein CASSPSGGRDTQYF.

This clonotype was observed many times. J is TRBJ1-5 and V is TRBV2; the D is unclear. Germline-derived CDR1 and CDR2 are SNHLY and FYNNEI. The CDR3 runs 16 residues. The V gene lost 1 base and the J gene lost 0 bases, with 10 bases spanning the gap. Written as DNA, the CDR3 is TGTGCCAGCAGTGAAGGGCTAGGGAGTAGCAATCAGCCCCAGCATTTT. This gives the protein CASSEGLGSSNQPQHF.

Only one count was recorded for this clonotype. With a much larger clone just one base away, this may be a read error. CDR3 amino acids: CSARDPGGQFTGELFF. The CDR3, as DNA: TGCAGTGCTAGGGACCCCGGGGGGCAGTTCACCGGGGAGCTGTTTTTT. This rearrangement joins TRBV20-1 to TRBJ2-2; maybe TRBD2 (7 bases). The CDR3 spans 16 residues. The V gene's germline CDR1 is DFQATT and CDR2 SNEGSKA (reference sequence). Trimming stripped 3 bases from V and 4 bases from J, with 18 bases between.

A word on this clonotype: A read error may account for a junction end that differs from germline. V is TRBV6-5 and J is TRBJ2-3, with 15 bases that match TRBD2. Germline values: CDR1 MNHEY, CDR2 SVGAGI. The CDR3 has 15 residues. CDR3 loop: CASSPTGLAGGTLDF. The DNA for the CDR3 is TGTGCCAGCAGTCCGACGGGACTAGCGGGAGGTACCTTGGATTTT.

This clonotype was seen repeatedly, ten times or more. The chain has TRBV29-1 and TRBJ2-1; TRBD2 aligns across 7 bases. The CDR3 length is 15 residues. Trimming removed 3 bases from V and 0 bases from J; junction bases left unmatched: 5. Per germline, CDR1 SQVTM and CDR2 ANQGSEA. The CDR3 loop is CSVDSGYSSYNEQFF. DNA for the CDR3: TGCAGCGTTGATAGCGGGTATAGCTCCTACAATGAGCAGTTCTTC.

Note on this clonotype: This may come from a read error, since a much larger clone is one base off. V usage is TRBV27 and J usage is TRBJ2-7, with D tentatively TRBD1 (5 bases). Germline loops: CDR1 MNHEY, CDR2 SMNVEV (reference sequence). CDR3 size: 16 residues. Trimming left V 1 base short and J 0 bases short, with 13 bases between. CDR3 loop: CASSLYRPASSYEQYF. The CDR3 nucleotides are TGTGCCAGCAGTTTATACAGGCCAGCGAGCTCCTACGAGCAGTACTTC.

This clonotype was counted many times. The gene calls are TRBV4-2 and TRBJ2-4, with TRBD2 identical over 8 bases. In germline, CDR1 is LGHNA, CDR2 YNFKEQ. The CDR3 length is 15 residues. The V and J ends lost 3 bases and 4 bases, in that order; junction bases with no gene match: 5. Here the CDR3 DNA reads TGTGCCAGCAGCCAGCTACTAGCGGATAAAAACATTCAGTACTTC. It codes for CASSQLLADKNIQYF.

In this sample, this clonotype turned up many times. The V call is TRBV29-1, the J call TRBJ1-2; a weak D match, TRBD1 (5 bases). Germline CDR1 is SQVTM and CDR2 is ANQGSEA. The CDR3 is 11 amino acids. V lost 6 bases, J lost 2 bases, and 7 bases lay in between. In DNA, the CDR3 is TGCAGCGTCAAGGGGAACTATGGCTACACCTTC. This encodes CSVKGNYGYTF. The entire variable domain, with the rest obtained from reference TRBV29-1 and TRBJ1-2, is as follows: SAVISQKPSRDICQRGTSLTIQCQVDSQVTMMFWYRQQPGQSLTLIATANQGSEATYESGFVIDKFPISRPNLTFSTLTVSNMSPEDSSIYLCSVKGNYGYTFGSGTRLTVV.

This clonotype was counted at least ten times. The rearrangement joins TRBV6-5 to TRBJ1-1; TRBD1 might be the D (5 bases). CDR3 length: 15 residues. Trimming stripped 3 bases from V and 0 bases from J, with 11 bases between. CDR1 is MNHEY and CDR2 is SVGAGI in the germline V gene. The CDR3 protein is CASSYTTELNTEAFF. Written as DNA, the CDR3 is TGTGCCAGCAGTTATACGACAGAGTTGAACACTGAAGCTTTCTTT.

The chain is built from TRBV9 and TRBJ2-3; TRBD2 matches at 13 bases. J was trimmed by 0 bases and V by 0 bases; bases with no gene match: 10. CDR3 length: 20 residues. Germline-derived CDR1 and CDR2 are SGDLS and YYNGEE. This CDR3 reads CASSVAPLAGGITSTDTQYF. DNA for the CDR3: TGTGCCAGCAGCGTAGCACCACTAGCGGGAGGGATAACTAGCACAGATACGCAGTATTTT.

Concerning this clonotype itself: This sequence may be a read error, since a much larger clone differs from it by one base. Since the CDR3 does not end with the conserved phenylalanine or tryptophan, this likely comes from a read error. V usage is TRBV28 and J usage is TRBJ2-1, with 7 bases lining up with TRBD1. The CDR3 covers 15 residues. Trimming at V came to 5 bases and at J to 1 base, leaving 5 bases not matched to a gene. CDR1 and CDR2 from the germline V gene are MDHEN and SYDVKM. CDR3 DNA: TGTGCCAGCAGTCCCCGGACAGGATCCTACAATGAGCAGTTCCTC. The encoded protein is CASSPRTGSYNEQFL.

This clonotype was detected many times. The V call is TRBV6-6, the J call TRBJ2-7, with 13 bases that match TRBD2. The V segment lost 5 bases and the J segment 6 bases; nucleotides outside the gene matches: 4. Looked up from germline, CDR1 is MNHNY and CDR2 is SVGAGI (reference sequence). The length of the CDR3 is 14 residues. CDR3 sequence reads: CASSPTSGGFEQYF. DNA of the CDR3: TGTGCCAGCAGTCCGACTAGCGGGGGGTTCGAGCAGTACTTC.

V usage is TRBV20-1 and J usage is TRBJ2-2, with 11 nucleotides matching TRBD2. CDR1 and CDR2 from the germline V gene are DFQATT and SNEGSKA (reference sequence). CDR3 size: 15 residues. V lost 3 bases to trimming and J lost 4 bases; unmatched junction nucleotides: 4. CDR3 amino acids: CSARASGGFTGELFF. CDR3 DNA: TGCAGTGCTAGGGCTAGCGGGGGGTTCACCGGGGAGCTGTTTTTT.

This clonotype was observed many times. This sequence joins TRBV3-1 and TRBJ1-5; D remains ambiguous. The germline V gene encodes CDR1 LGHDT and CDR2 YNNKEL (reference sequence). The CDR3 runs to 14 residues. Trimming stripped 1 base from V and 3 bases from J, with 7 bases between. The CDR3, as DNA: TGTGCCAGCAGCCAAGCCGACACCAATCAGCCCCAGCATTTT. It translates to CASSQADTNQPQHF.

This clonotype was counted at least ten times. The V gene is TRBV13, the J gene TRBJ2-7, with 8 bases aligning to TRBD2. V shed 3 bases and J 2 bases; nucleotides not matched to a gene: 6. In germline, CDR1 is PRHDT, CDR2 FYEKMQ (reference sequence). CDR3 size: 15 residues. The CDR3 region is CASSFPSGGAYEQYF. CDR3 nucleotides: TGTGCCAGCAGCTTTCCAAGCGGGGGTGCCTACGAGCAGTACTTC.

Ten or more counts support this clonotype. Here the CDR3 DNA reads TGTGCCAGCAGCGTAGCTTTCCTAGCGGGAGTATACGACACCGGGGAGCTGTTTTTT. Protein: CASSVAFLAGVYDTGELFF. This rearrangement joins TRBV9 to TRBJ2-2, with 10 positions matching TRBD2. The CDR3 consists of 19 residues. The V and J ends lost 0 bases and 3 bases, in that order; junction bases with no gene match: 11. Germline CDR1 is SGDLS and CDR2 is YYNGEE.

This clonotype showed up many times. The CDR3 spells CASRNRDYPTDTQYF. The CDR3 nucleotides are TGCGCCAGCAGGAACCGGGACTACCCCACAGATACGCAGTATTTT. The V gene is TRBV5-1, the J gene TRBJ2-3; TRBD2 matches 7 bases. The CDR3 length is 15 residues. J lost 2 bases, V lost 5 bases, and 8 bases had no gene match. Germline loops: CDR1 SGHRS, CDR2 YFSETQ.